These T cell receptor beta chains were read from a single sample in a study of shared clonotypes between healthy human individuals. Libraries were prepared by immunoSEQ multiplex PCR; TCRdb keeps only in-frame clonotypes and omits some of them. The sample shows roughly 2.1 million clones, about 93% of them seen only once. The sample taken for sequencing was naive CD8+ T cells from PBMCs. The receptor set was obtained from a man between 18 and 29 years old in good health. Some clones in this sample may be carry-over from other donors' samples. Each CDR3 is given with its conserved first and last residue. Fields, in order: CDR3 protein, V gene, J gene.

CDR3 protein: CASSPLTGFTEAFF
V gene: TRBV27
J gene: TRBJ1-1

CDR3 protein: CASSLAGLNQPQHF
V gene: TRBV7-9
J gene: TRBJ1-5

CDR3 protein: CASSLSWLASYEQYF
V gene: TRBV27
J gene: TRBJ2-7

CDR3 protein: CASSPWGGAAGGEQFF
V gene: TRBV7-8
J gene: TRBJ2-1

CDR3 protein: CASGSQGLAGNEQFF
V gene: TRBV12-5
J gene: TRBJ2-1

CDR3 protein: CASSHSGGGQGQFF
V gene: TRBV6-6
J gene: TRBJ2-1

CDR3 protein: CSVNEQFF
V gene: TRBV20-1
J gene: TRBJ2-1

CDR3 protein: CSVERSGSRSWETQYF
V gene: TRBV29-1
J gene: TRBJ2-5

CDR3 protein: CASSLRGYIYEQYF
V gene: TRBV28
J gene: TRBJ2-7

CDR3 protein: CSVVEGTSGRAPGELFF
V gene: TRBV29-1
J gene: TRBJ2-2

CDR3 protein: CASSYVGGAKGYTF
V gene: TRBV6-5
J gene: TRBJ1-2

CDR3 protein: CASSFSGDEQYF
V gene: TRBV7-9
J gene: TRBJ2-7

CDR3 protein: CASSYPIPNYGYTF
V gene: TRBV7-9
J gene: TRBJ1-2

CDR3 protein: CASSLWQGVMNTEAFF
V gene: TRBV5-5
J gene: TRBJ1-1

CDR3 protein: CASSGLTGSLYTEAFF
V gene: TRBV5-1
J gene: TRBJ1-1

CDR3 protein: CASSFVLGGEQYF
V gene: TRBV7-6
J gene: TRBJ2-7

CDR3 protein: CSVVTPVSLYEQYF
V gene: TRBV29-1
J gene: TRBJ2-7

CDR3 protein: CAISDQQGYHEQYF
V gene: TRBV10-3
J gene: TRBJ2-7

CDR3 protein: CASSDGVAKNIQYF
V gene: TRBV9
J gene: TRBJ2-4

CDR3 protein: CASSGSVSTNEKLFF
V gene: TRBV6-1
J gene: TRBJ1-4

CDR3 protein: CASSQDLTTNEKLFF
V gene: TRBV4-1
J gene: TRBJ1-4

CDR3 protein: CASSLGGGYEQYF
V gene: TRBV5-1
J gene: TRBJ2-7

CDR3 protein: CASRVGTSSSGANVLTF
V gene: TRBV27
J gene: TRBJ2-6

CDR3 protein: CASSSRKGSYNEQFF
V gene: TRBV11-2
J gene: TRBJ2-1

CDR3 protein: CSVKPDEQFF
V gene: TRBV20-1
J gene: TRBJ2-1

CDR3 protein: CASPLLTGNTEAFF
V gene: TRBV25-1
J gene: TRBJ1-1

CDR3 protein: CASRPGLAGGGETQYF
V gene: TRBV6-4
J gene: TRBJ2-5

CDR3 protein: CATSRDLPDSSYNEQFF
V gene: TRBV15
J gene: TRBJ2-1

CDR3 protein: CASSQGWGVYEQYF
V gene: TRBV7-6
J gene: TRBJ2-7

CDR3 protein: CASSPRSPRLARDEQYF
V gene: TRBV18
J gene: TRBJ2-7

CDR3 protein: CASSLGTYTGELFF
V gene: TRBV7-3
J gene: TRBJ2-2

CDR3 protein: CASREGSGANVLTF
V gene: TRBV25-1
J gene: TRBJ2-6

CDR3 protein: CASSQVSGRMSASSYNEQFF
V gene: TRBV7-6
J gene: TRBJ2-1

CDR3 protein: CASSQPIAGGPSHEQYF
V gene: TRBV4-2
J gene: TRBJ2-7

CDR3 protein: CASSSHRLGYEQYF
V gene: TRBV27
J gene: TRBJ2-7

CDR3 protein: CASRLSGGQGHEQYF
V gene: TRBV28
J gene: TRBJ2-7

CDR3 protein: CAWSDHVGAREQYF
V gene: TRBV30
J gene: TRBJ2-7

CDR3 protein: CASTAGGSYNEQFF
V gene: TRBV27
J gene: TRBJ2-1

CDR3 protein: CASSLGLGLAGAGANVLTF
V gene: TRBV5-6
J gene: TRBJ2-6

CDR3 protein: CAISELVYRTDTQYF
V gene: TRBV10-3
J gene: TRBJ2-3